This T cell receptor beta chain was found in a study of cytomegalovirus exposure and HLA in healthy donors. Study-wide points: Both high specificity and high sensitivity reportedly marked the classifier's diagnosis of cytomegalovirus status. Specific recognition of CMV antigens was confirmed in vitro for a few chains (all CMV-associated).

CDR3 length: 16 amino acids. Germline V lookup: CDR1 MNHEY, CDR2 SMNVEV (reference sequence). The trim removed 4 bases at V and 8 bases at J, leaving 15 bases unmatched. The PCR made use of 60 Vbeta and 13 Jbeta primers. The protocol was immunoSEQ multiplex PCR, while the TCRdb copy is restricted to in-frame clones and leaves out a portion. The sample shows more than 150,000 clones, about four fifths of them seen only once. As to this clone: Its antigen is currently unknown.

Sequenced input: PBMCs. The V gene is TRBV27, the J gene TRBJ1-2; 8 nucleotides agree with TRBD1. This sequence originates from a woman aged 25-40 years in good health and CMV-seronegative. CDR3 region: CASSSPRQGRKEGYTF. DNA for the CDR3: TGTGCCAGCAGTTCGCCGCGACAGGGGAGGAAGGAAGGCTACACCTTC.